A selection of T cell receptor beta chains follows, all from one sample in a study of cytomegalovirus exposure and HLA in healthy donors. The data were produced by immunoSEQ multiplex PCR, yet TCRdb's version contains in-frame clones alone and is incomplete. The table lists approximately 150,000 clones, over 75% of them singletons. Sequenced sample: PBMCs. All receptors come from a male donor in good health and CMV-seronegative. The CDR3 runs from the conserved cysteine through the conserved F or W. The order of the fields is J gene, D gene, clone size, V gene, CDR3 protein, CDR3 DNA. The D gene is left open where the match is weak. A clone size is listed for some rows: how often the clone was seen (once, few, many), or a class if it is expanded.

j_gene: TRBJ1-2
d_gene: -
abundance: few
v_gene: TRBV7-2
CDR3aa: CASRSGGGTYGYTF
CDR3nt: TGTGCCAGCAGATCCGGGGGGGGCACCTATGGCTACACCTTC

j_gene: TRBJ2-7
d_gene: -
abundance: -
v_gene: TRBV9
CDR3aa: CASSVGDSTYEQYF
CDR3nt: TGTGCCAGCAGCGTAGGAGACAGTACCTACGAGCAGTACTTC

j_gene: TRBJ1-5
d_gene: -
abundance: -
v_gene: TRBV27
CDR3aa: CASSLSFLYQPQHF
CDR3nt: TGTGCCAGCAGTTTATCGTTCTTATATCAGCCCCAGCATTTT

j_gene: TRBJ1-2
d_gene: TRBD1
abundance: -
v_gene: TRBV30
CDR3aa: CAWSAGQGLGSYGYTF
CDR3nt: TGTGCCTGGAGTGCGGGACAGGGATTGGGTAGCTATGGCTACACCTTC

j_gene: TRBJ2-7
d_gene: TRBD2
abundance: once
v_gene: TRBV5-5
CDR3aa: CASSLAVSYEQYF
CDR3nt: TGTGCCAGCAGCCTAGCGGTCTCCTACGAGCAGTACTTC

j_gene: TRBJ1-1
d_gene: -
abundance: -
v_gene: TRBV6-5
CDR3aa: CASSYQGVAFF
CDR3nt: TGTGCCAGCAGTTACCAAGGAGTGGCTTTCTTT

j_gene: TRBJ1-1
d_gene: -
abundance: -
v_gene: TRBV5-1
CDR3aa: CASSPDSRPDAFF
CDR3nt: TGCGCCAGCAGCCCCGACAGCCGGCCTGACGCTTTCTTT

j_gene: TRBJ2-5
d_gene: -
abundance: once
v_gene: TRBV11-2
CDR3aa: CASSPGEETQYF
CDR3nt: TGTGCCAGCAGCCCTGGGGAGGAGACCCAGTACTTC

j_gene: TRBJ1-2
d_gene: TRBD1
abundance: -
v_gene: TRBV18
CDR3aa: CASSPMQGASLNYGYTF
CDR3nt: TGTGCCAGCTCACCAATGCAGGGGGCCTCCCTTAACTATGGCTACACCTTC

j_gene: TRBJ1-5
d_gene: TRBD1
abundance: -
v_gene: TRBV7-9
CDR3aa: CASSLSTGEDQPQHF
CDR3nt: TGTGCCAGCAGCTTATCGACAGGGGAGGATCAGCCCCAGCATTTT

j_gene: TRBJ1-2
d_gene: TRBD1
abundance: -
v_gene: TRBV30
CDR3aa: CAWTGGGYGYTF
CDR3nt: TGTGCCTGGACAGGGGGCGGCTATGGCTACACCTTC

j_gene: TRBJ1-2
d_gene: -
abundance: -
v_gene: TRBV6-6
CDR3aa: CASSQGDYGYTF
CDR3nt: TGTGCCAGTTCCCAAGGGGACTATGGCTACACCTTC

j_gene: TRBJ2-6
d_gene: TRBD2
abundance: -
v_gene: TRBV11-3
CDR3aa: CASSSRTSGSSGANVLTF
CDR3nt: TGTGCCAGCAGCTCGCGGACTAGCGGTAGCTCTGGGGCCAACGTCCTGACTTTC

j_gene: TRBJ2-1
d_gene: -
abundance: -
v_gene: TRBV7-2
CDR3aa: CASSLARTNSYNEQFF
CDR3nt: TGTGCCAGCAGCTTAGCACGGACAAATTCCTACAATGAGCAGTTCTTC

j_gene: TRBJ1-5
d_gene: TRBD1
abundance: -
v_gene: TRBV4-1
CDR3aa: CASSQTPGQGHQPQHF
CDR3nt: TGCGCCAGCAGCCAAACTCCAGGACAGGGTCATCAGCCCCAGCATTTT

j_gene: TRBJ2-7
d_gene: TRBD2
abundance: -
v_gene: TRBV9
CDR3aa: CASSVDSGGSSYEQYF
CDR3nt: TGTGCCAGCAGCGTCGACAGCGGGGGCAGCTCCTACGAGCAGTACTTC

j_gene: TRBJ2-7
d_gene: -
abundance: few
v_gene: TRBV4-3
CDR3aa: CASSQAATSGEQYF
CDR3nt: TGCGCCAGCAGCCAAGCCGCGACCTCGGGCGAGCAGTACTTC